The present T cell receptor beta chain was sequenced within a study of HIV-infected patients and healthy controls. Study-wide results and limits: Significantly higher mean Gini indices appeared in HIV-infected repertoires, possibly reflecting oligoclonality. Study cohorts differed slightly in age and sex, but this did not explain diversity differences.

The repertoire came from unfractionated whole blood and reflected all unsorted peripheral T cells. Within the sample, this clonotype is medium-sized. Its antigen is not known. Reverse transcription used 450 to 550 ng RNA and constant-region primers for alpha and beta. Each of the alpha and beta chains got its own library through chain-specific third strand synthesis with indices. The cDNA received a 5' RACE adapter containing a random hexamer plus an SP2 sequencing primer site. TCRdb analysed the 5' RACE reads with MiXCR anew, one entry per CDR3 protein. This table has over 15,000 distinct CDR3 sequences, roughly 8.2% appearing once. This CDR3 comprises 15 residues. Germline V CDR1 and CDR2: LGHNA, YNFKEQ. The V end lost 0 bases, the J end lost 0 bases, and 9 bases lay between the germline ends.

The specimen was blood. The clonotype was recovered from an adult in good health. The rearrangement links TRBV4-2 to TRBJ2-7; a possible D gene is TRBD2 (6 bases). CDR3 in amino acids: CASSQEAGSSYEQYF. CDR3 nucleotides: TGTGCCAGCAGCCAAGAAGCGGGTAGCTCCTACGAGCAGTACTTC.